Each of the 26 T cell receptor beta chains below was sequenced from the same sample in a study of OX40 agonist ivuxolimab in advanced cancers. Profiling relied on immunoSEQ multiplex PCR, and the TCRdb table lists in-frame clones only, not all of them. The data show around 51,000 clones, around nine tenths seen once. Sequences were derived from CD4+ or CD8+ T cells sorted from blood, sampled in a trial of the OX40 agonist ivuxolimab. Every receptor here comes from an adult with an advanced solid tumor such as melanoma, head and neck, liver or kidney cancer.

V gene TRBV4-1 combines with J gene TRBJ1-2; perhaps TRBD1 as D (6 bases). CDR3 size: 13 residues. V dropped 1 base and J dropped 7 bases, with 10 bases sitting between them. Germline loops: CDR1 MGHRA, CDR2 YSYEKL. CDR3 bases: TGCGCCAGCAGCCAAGGGGGGCAGGGTGGCTACACCTTC. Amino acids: CASSQGGQGGYTF.

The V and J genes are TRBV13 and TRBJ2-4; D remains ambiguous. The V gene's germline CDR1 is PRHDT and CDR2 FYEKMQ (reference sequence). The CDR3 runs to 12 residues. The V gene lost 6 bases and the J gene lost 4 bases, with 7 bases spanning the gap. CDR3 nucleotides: TGTGCCAGCAGGGACGCGAAAAACATTCAGTACTTC. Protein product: CASRDAKNIQYF. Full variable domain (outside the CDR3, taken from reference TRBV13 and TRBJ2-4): AAGVIQSPRHLIKEKRETATLKCYPIPRHDTVYWYQQGPGQDPQFLISFYEKMQSDKGSIPDRFSAQQFSDYHSELNMSSLELGDSALYFCASRDAKNIQYFGAGTRLSVL.

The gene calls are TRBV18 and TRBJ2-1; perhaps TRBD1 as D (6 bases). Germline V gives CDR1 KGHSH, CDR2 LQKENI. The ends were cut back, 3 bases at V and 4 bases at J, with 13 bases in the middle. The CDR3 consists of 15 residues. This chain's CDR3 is CASSPFRDTYNEQFF. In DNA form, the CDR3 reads TGTGCCAGCTCACCCTTCCGGGACACATACAATGAGCAGTTCTTC.

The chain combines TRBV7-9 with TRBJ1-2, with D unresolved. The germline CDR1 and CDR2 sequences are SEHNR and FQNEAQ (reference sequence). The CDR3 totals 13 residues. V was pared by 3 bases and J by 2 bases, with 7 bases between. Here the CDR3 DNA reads TGTGCCAGCAGCTTGGGAGAAAACTATGGCTACACCTTC. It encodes CASSLGENYGYTF.

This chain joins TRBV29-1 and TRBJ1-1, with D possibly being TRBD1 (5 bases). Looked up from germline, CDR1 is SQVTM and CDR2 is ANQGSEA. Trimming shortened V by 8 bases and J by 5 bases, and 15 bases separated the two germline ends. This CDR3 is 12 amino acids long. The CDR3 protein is CSSQPGRTEAFF. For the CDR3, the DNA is TGCAGCTCTCAGCCAGGGAGGACTGAAGCTTTCTTT.

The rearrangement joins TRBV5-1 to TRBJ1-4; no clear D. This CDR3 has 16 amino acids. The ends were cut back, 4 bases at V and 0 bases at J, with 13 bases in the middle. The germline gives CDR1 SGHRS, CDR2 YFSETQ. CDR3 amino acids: CASSLGKKATNEKLFF. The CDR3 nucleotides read TGCGCCAGCAGCCTAGGGAAAAAGGCAACTAATGAAAAACTGTTTTTT. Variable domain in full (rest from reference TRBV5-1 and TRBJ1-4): KAGVTQTPRYLIKTRGQQVTLSCSPISGHRSVSWYQQTPGQGLQFLFEYFSETQRNKGNFPGRFSGRQFSNSRSEMNVSTLELGDSALYLCASSLGKKATNEKLFFGSGTQLSVL.

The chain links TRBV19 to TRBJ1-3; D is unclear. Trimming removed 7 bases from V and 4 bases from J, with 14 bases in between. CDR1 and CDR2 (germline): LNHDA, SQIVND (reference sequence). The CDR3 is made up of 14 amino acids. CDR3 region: CASTPQGSGNTIYF. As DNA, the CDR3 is TGTGCCAGTACCCCACAAGGCTCAGGAAACACCATATATTTT.

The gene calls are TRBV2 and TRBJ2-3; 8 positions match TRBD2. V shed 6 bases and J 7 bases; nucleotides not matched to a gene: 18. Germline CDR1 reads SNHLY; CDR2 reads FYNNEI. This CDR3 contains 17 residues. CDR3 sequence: CASRGPPGLGVGNTQYF. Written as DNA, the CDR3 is TGTGCCAGCAGGGGCCCTCCGGGACTAGGTGTGGGCAATACGCAGTATTTT.

CDR3 amino acids: CASSLARGAGETQYF. The CDR3 DNA reads TGTGCCAGCAGCCTCGCTCGGGGGGCGGGAGAGACCCAGTACTTC. The chain uses TRBV6-5 and TRBJ2-5; a possible D gene is TRBD2 (7 bases). V shed 6 bases and J shed 4 bases, with 18 bases lying between them. The CDR3 consists of 15 residues. Germline-derived CDR1 and CDR2 are MNHEY and SVGAGI.

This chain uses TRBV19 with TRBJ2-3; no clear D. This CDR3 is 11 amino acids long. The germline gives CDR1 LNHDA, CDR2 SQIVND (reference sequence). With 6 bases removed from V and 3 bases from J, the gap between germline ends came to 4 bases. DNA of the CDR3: TGTGCCAGTAGGACTACAGATACGCAGTATTTT. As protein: CASRTTDTQYF.

The DNA for the CDR3 is TGTGCCAGCAGCTTAGAAATTAGTGGGGGGTCCAGGGGAAGGCAAGAGACCCAGTACTTC. Translated, it gives CASSLEISGGSRGRQETQYF. J is TRBJ2-5 and V is TRBV11-2; either TRBD1 or TRBD2 may fit D (6 bases each). Trimming pared 0 bases from V and 2 bases from J, leaving 25 bases between. Germline V gives CDR1 SGHAT, CDR2 FQNNGV. This CDR3 comprises 20 residues.

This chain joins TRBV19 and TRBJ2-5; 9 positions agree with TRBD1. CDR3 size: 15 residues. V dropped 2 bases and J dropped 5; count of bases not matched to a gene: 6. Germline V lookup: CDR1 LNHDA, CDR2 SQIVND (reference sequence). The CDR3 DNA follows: TGTGCCAGTAGTATATCACAGGGGGCGAGGGAGACCCAGTACTTC. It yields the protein CASSISQGARETQYF.

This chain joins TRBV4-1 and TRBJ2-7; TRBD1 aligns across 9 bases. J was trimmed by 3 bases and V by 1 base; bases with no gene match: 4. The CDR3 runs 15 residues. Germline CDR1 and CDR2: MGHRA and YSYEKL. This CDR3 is CASSQAPTGGYEQYF. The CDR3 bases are TGCGCCAGCAGCCAAGCCCCGACAGGGGGCTACGAGCAGTACTTC.

The CDR3 DNA reads TGCGCCAGCAGCCAGTATCCTGATGCGCAGTATTTT. Translating gives CASSQYPDAQYF. The chain uses TRBV4-1 and TRBJ2-3, with unresolved D. CDR3 length equals 12 residues. Germline V CDR1 and CDR2: MGHRA, YSYEKL. V lost 3 bases and J lost 10, with 11 bases in between.

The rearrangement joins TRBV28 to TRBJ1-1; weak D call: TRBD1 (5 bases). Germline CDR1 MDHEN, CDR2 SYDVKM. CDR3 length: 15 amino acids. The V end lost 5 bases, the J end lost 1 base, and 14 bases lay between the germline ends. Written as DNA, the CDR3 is TGTGCCAGCAGTGGGGGGGTTATTAGGAACACTGAAGCTTTCTTT. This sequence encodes CASSGGVIRNTEAFF.

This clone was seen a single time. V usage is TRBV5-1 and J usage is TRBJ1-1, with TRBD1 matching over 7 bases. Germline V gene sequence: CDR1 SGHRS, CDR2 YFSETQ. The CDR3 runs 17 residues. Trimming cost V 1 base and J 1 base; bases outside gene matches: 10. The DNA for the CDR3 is TGCGCCAGCAGCTTGCAAAATTACAGGGGAGCGAACACTGAAGCTTTCTTT. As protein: CASSLQNYRGANTEAFF.

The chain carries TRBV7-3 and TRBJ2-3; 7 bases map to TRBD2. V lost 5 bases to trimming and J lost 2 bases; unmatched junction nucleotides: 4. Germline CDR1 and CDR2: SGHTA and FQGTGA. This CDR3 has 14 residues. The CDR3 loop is CASSPGTTTDTQYF. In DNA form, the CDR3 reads TGTGCCAGCAGCCCAGGGACTACCACAGATACGCAGTATTTT.

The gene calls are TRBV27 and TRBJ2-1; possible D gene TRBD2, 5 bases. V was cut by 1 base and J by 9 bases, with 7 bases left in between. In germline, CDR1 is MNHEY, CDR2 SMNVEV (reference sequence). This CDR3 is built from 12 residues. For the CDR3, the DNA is TGTGCCAGCAGTTTATTTCGGGGTGAGCAGTTCTTC. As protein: CASSLFRGEQFF.

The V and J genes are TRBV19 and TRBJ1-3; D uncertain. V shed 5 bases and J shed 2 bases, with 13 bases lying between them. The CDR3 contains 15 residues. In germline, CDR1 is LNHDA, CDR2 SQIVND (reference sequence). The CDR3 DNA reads TGTGCCAGTAGTCCCCGGTTCGCAACTGGAAACACCATATATTTT. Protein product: CASSPRFATGNTIYF.

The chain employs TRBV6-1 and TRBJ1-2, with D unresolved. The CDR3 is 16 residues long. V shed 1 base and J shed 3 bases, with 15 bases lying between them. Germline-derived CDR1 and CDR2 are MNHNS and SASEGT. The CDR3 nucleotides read TGTGCCAGCAGTGAAGGTTCGGCCCCCTTTGACTATGGCTACACCTTC. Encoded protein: CASSEGSAPFDYGYTF.

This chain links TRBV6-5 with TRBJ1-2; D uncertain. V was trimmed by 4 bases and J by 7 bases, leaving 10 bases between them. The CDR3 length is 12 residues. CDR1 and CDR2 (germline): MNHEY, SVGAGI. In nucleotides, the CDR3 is TGTGCCAGCAGTTTCGTCTATGGTGGCTACACCTTC. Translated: CASSFVYGGYTF.

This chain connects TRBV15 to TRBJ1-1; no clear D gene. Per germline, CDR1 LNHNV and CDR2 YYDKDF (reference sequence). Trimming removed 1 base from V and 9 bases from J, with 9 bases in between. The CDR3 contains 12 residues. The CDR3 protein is CATSRAGIKAFF. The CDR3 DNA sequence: TGTGCCACCAGCAGAGCGGGAATTAAAGCTTTCTTT.

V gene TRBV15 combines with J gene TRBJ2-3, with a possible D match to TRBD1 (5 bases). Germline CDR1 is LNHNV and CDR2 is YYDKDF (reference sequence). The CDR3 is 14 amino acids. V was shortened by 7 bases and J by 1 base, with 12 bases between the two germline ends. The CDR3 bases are TGTGCCACCACCGACGGACAAGGCACAGATACGCAGTATTTT. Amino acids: CATTDGQGTDTQYF.

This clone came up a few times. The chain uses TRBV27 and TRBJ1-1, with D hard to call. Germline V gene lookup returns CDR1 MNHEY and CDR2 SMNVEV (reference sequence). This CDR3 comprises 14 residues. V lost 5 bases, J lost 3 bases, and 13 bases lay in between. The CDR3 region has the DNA TGTGCCAGCAGTCCCATTTCAGGATACACTGAAGCTTTCTTT. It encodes CASSPISGYTEAFF.

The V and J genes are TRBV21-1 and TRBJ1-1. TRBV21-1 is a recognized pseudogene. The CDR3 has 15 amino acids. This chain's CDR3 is CASSKQGGGNTEAFF. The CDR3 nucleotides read TGTGCCAGCAGCAAACAGGGAGGGGGGAACACTGAAGCTTTCTTT.

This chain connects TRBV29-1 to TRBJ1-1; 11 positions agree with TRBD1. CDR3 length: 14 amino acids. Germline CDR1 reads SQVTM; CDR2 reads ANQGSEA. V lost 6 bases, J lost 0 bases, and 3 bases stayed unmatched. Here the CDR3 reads CSVGDRGMNTEAFF. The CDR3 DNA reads TGCAGCGTGGGGGACAGGGGGATGAACACTGAAGCTTTCTTT. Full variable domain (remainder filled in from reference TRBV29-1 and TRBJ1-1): SAVISQKPSRDICQRGTSLTIQCQVDSQVTMMFWYRQQPGQSLTLIATANQGSEATYESGFVIDKFPISRPNLTFSTLTVSNMSPEDSSIYLCSVGDRGMNTEAFFGQGTRLTVV.